This record concerns one T cell receptor (beta chain) sequence. Its antigen is currently unknown. This entry comes from a study of T cell responses to AZD1222 COVID-19 vaccine. Study results and caveats: Reports indicate that nearly half of spike-specific TCRs are directed at unmutated variant regions.

Clones were read by immunoSEQ multiplex PCR, and TCRdb kept only the in-frame ones, dropping some. The sample lists approximately 140,000 clones; around 90% were seen once. Unmatched junction bases numbered 12, after V lost 7 bases and J lost 1 base. The CDR3 totals 18 residues. Germline CDR1 is MNHEY and CDR2 is SMNVEV (reference sequence). The specimen was peripheral blood, collected 28 days after the second dose of the MenACWY control vaccine. This TCR was recovered from an adult who received the MenACWY meningococcal vaccine as a control. This chain joins TRBV27 and TRBJ2-3, with 12 nucleotides matching TRBD1. The CDR3 DNA reads TGTGCCAGCACCAGAGGGACAGGGGGCAATATTGGCACAGATACGCAGTATTTT. Its translation is CASTRGTGGNIGTDTQYF.